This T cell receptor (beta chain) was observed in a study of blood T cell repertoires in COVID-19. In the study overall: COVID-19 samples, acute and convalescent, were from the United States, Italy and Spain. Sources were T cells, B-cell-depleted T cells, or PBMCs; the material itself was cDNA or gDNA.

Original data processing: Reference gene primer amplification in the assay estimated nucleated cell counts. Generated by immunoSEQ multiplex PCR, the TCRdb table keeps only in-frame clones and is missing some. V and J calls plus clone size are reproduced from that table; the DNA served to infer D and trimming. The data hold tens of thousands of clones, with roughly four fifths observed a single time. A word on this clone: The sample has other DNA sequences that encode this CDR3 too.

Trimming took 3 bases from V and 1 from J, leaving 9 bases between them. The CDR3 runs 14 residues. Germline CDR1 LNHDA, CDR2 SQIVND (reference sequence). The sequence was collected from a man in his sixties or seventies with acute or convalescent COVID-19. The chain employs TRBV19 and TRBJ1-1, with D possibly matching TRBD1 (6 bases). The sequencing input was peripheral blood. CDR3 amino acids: CASSIQGPNTEAFF. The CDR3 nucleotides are TGTGCCAGTAGTATTCAGGGGCCGAACACTGAAGCTTTCTTT. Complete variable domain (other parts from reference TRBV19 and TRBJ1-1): DGGITQSPKYLFRKEGQNVTLSCEQNLNHDAMYWYRQDPGQGLRLIYYSQIVNDFQKGDIAEGYSVSREKKESFPLTVTSAQKNPTAFYLCASSIQGPNTEAFFGQGTRLTVV.